The T cell receptor beta chain under discussion was sequenced for a study of shared clonotypes between healthy human individuals. V was clipped by 1 base and J by 6 bases, with 4 bases between them. The CDR3 loop spans 11 amino acids. Germline CDR1 SGHTA, CDR2 FQGNSA. Generated by immunoSEQ multiplex PCR, the TCRdb table keeps only in-frame clones and is missing some. The sample records 2 million to 2.5 million clones, approximately 93% being singletons. This clone was seen only once. Sequences were obtained from naive CD4+ T cells from PBMCs. Subset of the sample: CD45RA+ positively selected. This clonotype was sampled from a man between 18 and 35 years old in good health. Some clones in this sample may be carry-over from other donors' samples. The chain uses TRBV7-2 and TRBJ2-7; D not resolved. The CDR3 sequence: CASSLESEQYF. The CDR3 bases are TGTGCCAGCAGCTTAGAGTCCGAGCAGTACTTC.